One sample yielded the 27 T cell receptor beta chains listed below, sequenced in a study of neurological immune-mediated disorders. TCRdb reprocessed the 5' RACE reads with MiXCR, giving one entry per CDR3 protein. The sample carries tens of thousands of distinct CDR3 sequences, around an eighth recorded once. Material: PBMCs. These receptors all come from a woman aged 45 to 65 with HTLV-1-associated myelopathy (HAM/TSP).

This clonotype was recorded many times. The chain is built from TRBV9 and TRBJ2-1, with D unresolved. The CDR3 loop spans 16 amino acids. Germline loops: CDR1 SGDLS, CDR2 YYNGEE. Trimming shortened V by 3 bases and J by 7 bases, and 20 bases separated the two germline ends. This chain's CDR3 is CASSELHETPGNEQFF. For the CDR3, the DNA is TGTGCCAGCAGCGAACTGCATGAGACCCCCGGGAATGAGCAGTTCTTC.

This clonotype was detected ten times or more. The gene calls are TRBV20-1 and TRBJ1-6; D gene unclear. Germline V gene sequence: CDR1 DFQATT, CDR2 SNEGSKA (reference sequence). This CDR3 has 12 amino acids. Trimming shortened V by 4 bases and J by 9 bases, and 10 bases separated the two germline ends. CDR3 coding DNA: TGCAGTGCTATGGGCGGACTTTCACCCCTCCACTTT. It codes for CSAMGGLSPLHF.

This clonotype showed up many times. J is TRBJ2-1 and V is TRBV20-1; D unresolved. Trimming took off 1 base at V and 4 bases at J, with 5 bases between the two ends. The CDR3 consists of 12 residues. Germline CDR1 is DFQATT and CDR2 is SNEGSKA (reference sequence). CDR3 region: CSARAGYNEQFF. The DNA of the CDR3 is TGCAGTGCTAGAGCTGGGTACAATGAGCAGTTCTTC.

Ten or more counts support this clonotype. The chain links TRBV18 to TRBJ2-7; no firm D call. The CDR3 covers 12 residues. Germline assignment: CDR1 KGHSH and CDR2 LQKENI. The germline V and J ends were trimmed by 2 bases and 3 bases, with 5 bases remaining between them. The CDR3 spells CASSPDGYEQYF. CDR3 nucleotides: TGTGCCAGCTCACCAGATGGCTACGAGCAGTACTTC.

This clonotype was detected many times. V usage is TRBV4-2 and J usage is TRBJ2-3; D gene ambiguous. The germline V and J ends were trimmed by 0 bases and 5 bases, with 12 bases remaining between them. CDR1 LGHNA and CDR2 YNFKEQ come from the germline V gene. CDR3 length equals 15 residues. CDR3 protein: CASSQESQRGDTQYF. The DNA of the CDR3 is TGTGCCAGCAGCCAAGAGTCTCAGCGCGGAGATACGCAGTATTTT.

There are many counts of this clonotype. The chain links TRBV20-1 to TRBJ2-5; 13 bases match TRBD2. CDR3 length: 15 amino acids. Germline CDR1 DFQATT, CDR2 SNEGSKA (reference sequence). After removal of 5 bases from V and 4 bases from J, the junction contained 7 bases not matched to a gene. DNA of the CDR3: TGCAGTGCTCTTAGGGGACTAGCGGGGCCAGAGACCCAGTACTTC. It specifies CSALRGLAGPETQYF.

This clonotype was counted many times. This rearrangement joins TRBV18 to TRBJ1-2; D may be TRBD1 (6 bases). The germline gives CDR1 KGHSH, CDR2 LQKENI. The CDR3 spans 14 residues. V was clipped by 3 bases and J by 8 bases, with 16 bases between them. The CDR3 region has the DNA TGTGCCAGCTCACCGGCATCGGGGGGCAGGGGCTACACCTTC. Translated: CASSPASGGRGYTF.

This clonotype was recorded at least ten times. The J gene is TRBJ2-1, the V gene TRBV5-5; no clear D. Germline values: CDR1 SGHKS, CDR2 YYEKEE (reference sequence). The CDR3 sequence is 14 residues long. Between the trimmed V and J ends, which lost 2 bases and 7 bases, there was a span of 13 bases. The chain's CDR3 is CASSFATSGNEQFF. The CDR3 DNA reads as TGTGCCAGCAGCTTCGCGACCTCTGGGAATGAGCAGTTCTTC. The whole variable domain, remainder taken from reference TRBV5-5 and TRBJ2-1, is DAGVTQSPTHLIKTRGQQVTLRCSPISGHKSVSWYQQVLGQGPQFIFQYYEKEERGRGNFPDRFSARQFPNYSSELNVNALLLGDSALYLCASSFATSGNEQFFGPGTRLTVL.

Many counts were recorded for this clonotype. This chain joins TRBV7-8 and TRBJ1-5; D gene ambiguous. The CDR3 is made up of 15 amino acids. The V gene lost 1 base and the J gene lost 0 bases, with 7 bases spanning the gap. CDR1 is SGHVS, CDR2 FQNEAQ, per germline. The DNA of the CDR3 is TGTGCCAGCAGCTTAGAAGTTTATAGCAATCAGCCCCAGCATTTT. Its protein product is CASSLEVYSNQPQHF.

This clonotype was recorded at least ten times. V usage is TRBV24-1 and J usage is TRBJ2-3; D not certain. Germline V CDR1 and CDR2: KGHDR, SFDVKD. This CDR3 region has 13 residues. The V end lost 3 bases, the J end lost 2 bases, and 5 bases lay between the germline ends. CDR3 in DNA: TGTGCCACCAGTGATGGCTTCACAGATACGCAGTATTTT. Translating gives CATSDGFTDTQYF.

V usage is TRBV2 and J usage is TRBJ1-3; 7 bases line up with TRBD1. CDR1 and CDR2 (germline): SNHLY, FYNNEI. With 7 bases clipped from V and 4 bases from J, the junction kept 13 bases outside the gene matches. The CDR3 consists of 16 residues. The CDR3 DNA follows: TGTGCCAGCAAGAAGTTGGGGCAGGGGGAAGGAAACACCATATATTTT. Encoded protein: CASKKLGQGEGNTIYF.

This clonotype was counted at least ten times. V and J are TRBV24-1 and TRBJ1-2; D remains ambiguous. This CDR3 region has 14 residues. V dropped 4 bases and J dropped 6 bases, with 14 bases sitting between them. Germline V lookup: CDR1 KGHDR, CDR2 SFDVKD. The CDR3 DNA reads TGTGCCACCAGTGACCCTGCCCGGGAGGATGGCTACACCTTC. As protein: CATSDPAREDGYTF.

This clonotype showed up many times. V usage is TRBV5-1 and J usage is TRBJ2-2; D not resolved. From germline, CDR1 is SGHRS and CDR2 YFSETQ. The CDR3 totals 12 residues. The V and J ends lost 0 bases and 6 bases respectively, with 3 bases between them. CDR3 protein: CASSLDPGELFF. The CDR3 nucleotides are TGCGCCAGCAGCTTGGATCCCGGGGAGCTGTTTTTT.

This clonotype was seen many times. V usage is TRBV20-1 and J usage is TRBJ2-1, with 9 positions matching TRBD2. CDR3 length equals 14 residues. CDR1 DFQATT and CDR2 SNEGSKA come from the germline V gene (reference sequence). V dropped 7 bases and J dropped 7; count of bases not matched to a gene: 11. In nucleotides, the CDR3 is TGCAGTGTCGTTAGCGGGAGAGTCAGGAATGAGCAGTTCTTC. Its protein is CSVVSGRVRNEQFF.

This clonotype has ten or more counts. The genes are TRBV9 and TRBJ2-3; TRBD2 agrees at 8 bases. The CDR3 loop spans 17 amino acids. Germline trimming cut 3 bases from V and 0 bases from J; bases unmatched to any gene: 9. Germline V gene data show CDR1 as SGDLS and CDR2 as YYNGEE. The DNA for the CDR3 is TGTGCCAGCAGCGATCCCGGGGGGGCAGGGAGCACAGATACGCAGTATTTT. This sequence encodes CASSDPGGAGSTDTQYF.

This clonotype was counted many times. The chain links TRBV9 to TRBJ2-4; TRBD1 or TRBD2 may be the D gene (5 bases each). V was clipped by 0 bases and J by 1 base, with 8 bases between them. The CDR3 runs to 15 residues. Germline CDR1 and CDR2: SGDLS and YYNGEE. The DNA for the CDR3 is TGTGCCAGCAGCGTAGCCAGGGACGCCAAAAACATTCAGTACTTC. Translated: CASSVARDAKNIQYF.

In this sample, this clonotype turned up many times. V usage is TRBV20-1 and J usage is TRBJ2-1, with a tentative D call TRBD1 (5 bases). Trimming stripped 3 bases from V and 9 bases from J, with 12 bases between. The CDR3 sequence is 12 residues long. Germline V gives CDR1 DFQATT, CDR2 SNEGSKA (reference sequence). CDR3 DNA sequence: TGCAGTGCTAGGGTTACAGGAATTGAGCAGTTCTTC. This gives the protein CSARVTGIEQFF.

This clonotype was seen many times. The CDR3 sequence is CASSFARDIGELFF. The CDR3 nucleotides are TGTGCCAGCAGTTTTGCCAGGGACATCGGGGAGCTGTTTTTT. The rearrangement uses TRBV12-3 or TRBV12-4 and TRBJ2-2; TRBD1 is a possible D gene (6 bases). This CDR3 spans 14 amino acids. The V end lost 3 bases, the J end lost 7 bases, and 12 bases lay between the germline ends.

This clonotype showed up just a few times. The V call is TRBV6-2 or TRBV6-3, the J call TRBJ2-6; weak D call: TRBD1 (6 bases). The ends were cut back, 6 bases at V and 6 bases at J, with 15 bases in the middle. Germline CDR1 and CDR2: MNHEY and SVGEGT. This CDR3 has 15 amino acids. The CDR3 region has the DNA TGTGCCAGCAGGCGTCAGGGGCTAGAGGCCAACGTCCTGACTTTC. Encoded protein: CASRRQGLEANVLTF.

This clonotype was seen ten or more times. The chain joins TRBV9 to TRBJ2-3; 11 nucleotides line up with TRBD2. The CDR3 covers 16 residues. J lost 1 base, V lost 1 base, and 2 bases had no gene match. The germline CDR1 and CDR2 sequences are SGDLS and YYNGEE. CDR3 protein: CASSVMTSGGTDTQYF. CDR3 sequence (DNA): TGTGCCAGCAGCGTAATGACTAGCGGGGGCACAGATACGCAGTATTTT.

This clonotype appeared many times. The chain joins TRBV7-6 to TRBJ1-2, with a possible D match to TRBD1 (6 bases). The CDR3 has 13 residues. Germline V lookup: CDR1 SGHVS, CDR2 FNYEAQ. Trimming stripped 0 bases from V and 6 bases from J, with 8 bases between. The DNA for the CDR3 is TGTGCCAGCAGCTTAGCGGGGGCTAATGGCTACACCTTC. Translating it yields CASSLAGANGYTF.

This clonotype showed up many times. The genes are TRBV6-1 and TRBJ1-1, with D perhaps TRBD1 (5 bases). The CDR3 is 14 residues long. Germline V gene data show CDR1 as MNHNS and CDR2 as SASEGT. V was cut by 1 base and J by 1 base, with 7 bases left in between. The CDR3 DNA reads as TGTGCCAGCAGTGAAGGGGGGAAGAACACTGAAGCTTTCTTT. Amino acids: CASSEGGKNTEAFF.

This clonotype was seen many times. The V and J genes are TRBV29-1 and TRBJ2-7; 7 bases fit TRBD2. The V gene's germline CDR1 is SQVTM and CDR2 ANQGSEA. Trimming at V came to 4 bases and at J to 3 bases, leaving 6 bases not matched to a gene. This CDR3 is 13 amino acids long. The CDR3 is CSVGEGQGYEQYF. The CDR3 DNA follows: TGCAGCGTTGGGGAGGGGCAGGGCTACGAGCAGTACTTC.

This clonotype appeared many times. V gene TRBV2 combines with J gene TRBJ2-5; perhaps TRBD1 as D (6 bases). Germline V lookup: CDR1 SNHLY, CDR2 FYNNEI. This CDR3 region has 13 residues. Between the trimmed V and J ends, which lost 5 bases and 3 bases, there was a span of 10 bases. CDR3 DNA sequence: TGTGCCAGCAGTAGGGGGATTGAAGAGACCCAGTACTTC. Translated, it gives CASSRGIEETQYF.

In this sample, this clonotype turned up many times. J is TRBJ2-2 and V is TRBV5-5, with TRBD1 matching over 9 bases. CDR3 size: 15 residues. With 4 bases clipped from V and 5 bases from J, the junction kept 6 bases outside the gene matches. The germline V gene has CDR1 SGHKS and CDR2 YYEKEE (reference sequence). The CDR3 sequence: CASSTGQGWTGELFF. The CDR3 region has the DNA TGTGCCAGCAGCACAGGACAGGGGTGGACCGGGGAGCTGTTTTTT.

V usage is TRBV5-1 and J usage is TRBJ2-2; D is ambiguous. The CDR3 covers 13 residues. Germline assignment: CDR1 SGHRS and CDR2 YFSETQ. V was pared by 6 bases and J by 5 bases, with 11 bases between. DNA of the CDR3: TGCGCCAGCATCCAAGGAAGTACCGGGGAGCTGTTTTTT. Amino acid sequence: CASIQGSTGELFF.

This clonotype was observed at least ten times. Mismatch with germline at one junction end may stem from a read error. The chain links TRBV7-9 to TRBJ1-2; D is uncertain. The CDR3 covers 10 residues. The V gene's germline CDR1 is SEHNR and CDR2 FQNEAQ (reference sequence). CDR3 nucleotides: TGTGCCAGCAGCTTAGAGGCCACAGCCTTC. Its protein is CASSLEATAF. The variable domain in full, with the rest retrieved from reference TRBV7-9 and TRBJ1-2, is DTGVSQNPRHKITKRGQNVTFRCDPISEHNRLYWYRQTLGQGPEFLTYFQNEAQLEKSRLLSDRFSAERPKGSFSTLEIQRTEQGDSAMYLCASSLEATAFGSGTRLTVV.